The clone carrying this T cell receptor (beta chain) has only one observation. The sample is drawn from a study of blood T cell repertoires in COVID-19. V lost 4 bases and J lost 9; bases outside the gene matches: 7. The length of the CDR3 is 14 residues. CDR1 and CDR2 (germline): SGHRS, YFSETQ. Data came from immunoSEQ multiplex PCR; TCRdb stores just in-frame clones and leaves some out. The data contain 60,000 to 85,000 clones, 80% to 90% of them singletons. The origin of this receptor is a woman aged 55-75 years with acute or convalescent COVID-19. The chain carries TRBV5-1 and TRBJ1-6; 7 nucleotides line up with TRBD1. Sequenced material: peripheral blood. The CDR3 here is CASSLTGASSPLHF. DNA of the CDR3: TGCGCCAGCAGCCTCACAGGGGCCAGTTCACCCCTCCACTTT.